The sequence of this TCR beta chain was determined in a study of blood T cell repertoires in COVID-19. Authors' data handling: By means of reference gene primer amplification, nucleated cell counts were estimated. Produced via immunoSEQ multiplex PCR; TCRdb's table is partial and in-frame only. V, J and clone size reflect that table, while D and trimming were determined from the DNA. The sample lists approximately 130,000 clones; more than 75% were seen once. The sample consisted of peripheral blood. The sequence was collected from a man aged 55 to 70 with acute or convalescent COVID-19.

This CDR3 is CSVEGAVEREASSSYNEQFF. In DNA, the CDR3 is TGCAGCGTCGAGGGGGCCGTTGAGCGGGAGGCCTCGAGCTCCTACAATGAGCAGTTCTTC. The chain is built from TRBV29-1 and TRBJ2-1; TRBD2 aligns across 9 bases. CDR3 length: 20 residues. Germline trimming cut 6 bases from V and 0 bases from J; bases unmatched to any gene: 21. Germline CDR1 reads SQVTM; CDR2 reads ANQGSEA.